Each of the 24 T cell receptor beta chains below was sequenced from the same sample in a study of T cells in Graves' hyperthyroidism and ophthalmopathy. RNA transcripts were the template for amplifying TCR beta CDR3 regions. The HTBI primer set drove a first-round RT-PCR of the TCR CDR3. Each CDR3 protein is one row after TCRdb ran MiXCR on the multiplex PCR reads. The repertoire includes over 450,000 distinct CDR3 sequences, about an eighth of them detected once, and roughly 17% sits in the top ten. Sequenced sample: blood. The receptors stem from a woman under 30 with Graves' hyperthyroidism.

The gene calls are TRBV30 and TRBJ2-2; D gene uncertain. This CDR3 comprises 11 residues. Germline-derived CDR1 and CDR2 are GTSNPN and SVGIG (reference sequence). The ends were cut back, 5 bases at V and 2 bases at J, with 3 bases in the middle. CDR3 sequence: CAWDNTGELFF. The CDR3 region has the DNA TGTGCCTGGGATAACACCGGGGAGCTGTTTTTT. Full variable domain (outside the CDR3, taken from reference TRBV30 and TRBJ2-2): SQTIHQWPATLVQPVGSPLSLECTVEGTSNPNLYWYRQAAGRGLQLLFYSVGIGQISSEVPQNLSASRPQDRQFILSSKKLLLSDSGFYLCAWDNTGELFFGEGSRLTVL.

The table lists this clonotype with many counts. The J gene is TRBJ2-3, the V gene TRBV29-1; D gene ambiguous. Trimming took off 2 bases at V and 9 bases at J, with 15 bases between the two ends. The CDR3 spans 13 residues. Germline values: CDR1 SQVTM, CDR2 ANQGSEA. The CDR3 loop reads CSVEPQSSLTQYF. DNA of the CDR3: TGCAGCGTTGAACCTCAGTCCTCACTGACGCAGTATTTT.

Many counts were recorded for this clonotype. The chain recombines TRBV27 with TRBJ1-1, with D uncertain. Germline-derived CDR1 and CDR2 are MNHEY and SMNVEV (reference sequence). The CDR3 totals 13 residues. Between the trimmed V and J ends, which lost 1 base and 6 bases, there was a span of 9 bases. CDR3 in amino acids: CASSLLSSPEAFF. The CDR3 DNA follows: TGTGCCAGCAGTTTATTATCGAGTCCTGAAGCTTTCTTT.

In its sample, this clonotype was seen many times. The CDR3 DNA is TGTGCCAGCAGCGGACTAGCGGGAGGTTTAGAGGAGGGCTATGAGCAGTTCTTC. As protein: CASSGLAGGLEEGYEQFF. The genes are TRBV12-3 or TRBV12-4 and TRBJ2-1, with TRBD2 matching over 14 bases. V lost 6 bases to trimming and J lost 8 bases; unmatched junction nucleotides: 15. The CDR3 covers 18 residues.

J is TRBJ1-6 and V is TRBV28; D is possibly TRBD1 (5 bases). CDR3 length equals 12 residues. Trimming took 7 bases from V and 8 from J, leaving 9 bases between them. Germline CDR1 MDHEN, CDR2 SYDVKM. CDR3 residues: CASTTGDSPLHF. The CDR3 nucleotides read TGTGCCAGCACCACGGGGGATTCACCCCTCCACTTT.

In the case of this clonotype: Being one base from a much bigger clone, this may be a read error. The chain is built from TRBV7-8 and TRBJ2-1; D is possibly TRBD2 (5 bases). Germline V gene sequence: CDR1 SGHVS, CDR2 FQNEAQ. CDR3 length: 16 residues. The CDR3 DNA sequence: TGTGCCAACAGCTTAGACTACGTAAGTTCCTACAATGAGCAGTTCTTC. It encodes CANSLDYVSSYNEQFF.

This clonotype was observed many times. The J gene is TRBJ1-2, the V gene TRBV12-3 or TRBV12-4; D ambiguous. This CDR3 spans 14 amino acids. V dropped 2 bases and J dropped 5 bases, with 12 bases sitting between them. The DNA for the CDR3 is TGTGCCAGCAGTTTATGGAGTCAGGCGTATGGCTACACCTTC. Translation: CASSLWSQAYGYTF.

The chain carries TRBV9 and TRBJ2-1; TRBD1 agrees at 7 bases. The CDR3 consists of 14 residues. Trimming cost V 2 bases and J 3 bases; bases outside gene matches: 2. CDR1 and CDR2 from the germline V gene are SGDLS and YYNGEE. The CDR3 reads CASSVGQDYNEQFF. The DNA of the CDR3 is TGTGCCAGCAGCGTTGGACAGGACTACAATGAGCAGTTCTTC. The full variable domain, rest sourced from reference TRBV9 and TRBJ2-1, is DSGVTQTPKHLITATGQRVTLRCSPRSGDLSVYWYQQSLDQGLQFLIQYYNGEERAKGNILERFSAQQFPDLHSELNLSSLELGDSALYFCASSVGQDYNEQFFGPGTRLTVL.

The rearrangement links TRBV9 to TRBJ2-5; perhaps TRBD1 as D (5 bases). There are 14 residues in the CDR3. CDR1 is SGDLS and CDR2 is YYNGEE in the germline V gene. V was clipped by 2 bases and J by 1 base, with 9 bases between them. The CDR3 sequence is CASSVGHPQETQYF. Here the CDR3 DNA reads TGTGCCAGCAGCGTCGGACACCCCCAAGAGACCCAGTACTTC.

The CDR3 loop is CASSLKVAGSSYNEQFF. As DNA, the CDR3 is TGTGCCAGCAGCCTCAAGGTAGCGGGCAGCTCCTACAATGAGCAGTTCTTC. This rearrangement joins TRBV4-2 to TRBJ2-1; 7 nucleotides line up with TRBD2. V was clipped by 4 bases and J by 0 bases; unmatched bases: 9. Germline CDR1 and CDR2: LGHNA and YNFKEQ. The CDR3 consists of 17 residues.

This clonotype was picked up many times. The rearrangement joins TRBV7-3 to TRBJ2-3, with 9 positions matching TRBD2. CDR1 is SGHTA and CDR2 is FQGTGA in the germline V gene. The V gene end was trimmed by 4 bases and the J gene end by 3 bases; junction bases not matched to a gene: 8. This CDR3 is 16 amino acids long. This CDR3 is CASSSRLAAGTDTQYF. Here the CDR3 DNA reads TGTGCCAGCAGCTCCAGACTAGCGGCGGGAACAGATACGCAGTATTTT.

This clonotype was observed many times. The chain employs TRBV12-5 and TRBJ2-7; D call uncertain. There are 19 residues in the CDR3. Trimming took off 0 bases at V and 5 bases at J, with 26 bases between the two ends. Germline V gene data show CDR1 as LGHNT and CDR2 as FRNRAP. CDR3 bases: TGTGCTAGTGGTTTGGTTCTCCCTCAGGTGTGGCTACTTTGGGACGAGCAGTACGTC. The encoded protein is CASGLVLPQVWLLWDEQYV.

This clonotype was observed many times. The genes are TRBV12-3 or TRBV12-4 and TRBJ1-5; 11 bases are shared with TRBD1. CDR3 size: 17 residues. Trimming cost V 5 bases and J 6 bases; bases outside gene matches: 12. For the CDR3, the DNA is TGTGCCAGCAGTATATGGACAGGGGGCGAGGGGGGTCAGCCCCAGCATTTT. Translation: CASSIWTGGEGGQPQHF.

This clonotype was counted ten times or more. This chain uses TRBV6-1 with TRBJ1-4; 7 bases map to TRBD1. Per the germline V gene, CDR1 is MNHNS and CDR2 is SASEGT. The CDR3 extends over 15 amino acids. J gave up 8 bases and V 5 bases, and 11 bases lay outside the gene matches. The CDR3 DNA reads as TGTGCCAGCAGTCCCAGGGGGACTCGAGGGGAAAAACTGTTTTTT. It translates to CASSPRGTRGEKLFF.

This clonotype was seen a handful of times. V is TRBV4-1 and J is TRBJ2-6, with D possibly being TRBD2 (5 bases). V was cut by 1 base and J by 0 bases, with 7 bases left in between. The CDR3 spans 16 residues. Germline-derived CDR1 and CDR2 are MGHRA and YSYEKL. The CDR3: CASSQGTVSGANVLTF. CDR3 nucleotides: TGCGCCAGCAGCCAAGGGACTGTCTCTGGGGCCAACGTCCTGACTTTC.

This clonotype occurred many times. The CDR3 DNA follows: TGTGCCAGCAGTGTCACGGTCGTAGCGGCAAACATTCAGTACTTC. It translates to CASSVTVVAANIQYF. V gene TRBV6-1 combines with J gene TRBJ2-4; TRBD2 is a possible D gene (6 bases). The CDR3 totals 15 residues. Germline V gene sequence: CDR1 MNHNS, CDR2 SASEGT. Trimming pared 4 bases from V and 6 bases from J, leaving 16 bases between.

This clonotype was found many times. The gene calls are TRBV9 and TRBJ2-1; maybe TRBD1 (6 bases). V dropped 0 bases and J dropped 9 bases, with 16 bases sitting between them. The CDR3 runs to 15 residues. Germline CDR1 and CDR2: SGDLS and YYNGEE. CDR3 bases: TGTGCCAGCAGCGTAGGGACAGCAAGACTTAGTGAGCAGTTCTTC. Its translation: CASSVGTARLSEQFF.

This rearrangement joins TRBV29-1 to TRBJ1-2; D is uncertain. Germline V gene sequence: CDR1 SQVTM, CDR2 ANQGSEA. The CDR3 covers 11 residues. V was trimmed by 0 bases and J by 5 bases, leaving 4 bases between them. This chain's CDR3 is CSVEEYYGYTF. Written as DNA, the CDR3 is TGCAGCGTTGAAGAATATTATGGCTACACCTTC.

The chain recombines TRBV19 with TRBJ2-7; 7 positions agree with TRBD2. Germline V gene lookup returns CDR1 LNHDA and CDR2 SQIVND (reference sequence). The CDR3 spans 18 residues. V lost 4 bases, J lost 4 bases, and 19 bases stayed unmatched. The CDR3 bases are TGTGCCAGTAGTAACCGCGGACTAGTTTCCCTTGGGGTGTACGAGCAGTACGTC. Translated, it gives CASSNRGLVSLGVYEQYV.

In this sample, this clonotype turned up a few times. The J gene is TRBJ2-7, the V gene TRBV6-2 or TRBV6-3; 13 bases map to TRBD2. The V segment lost 7 bases and the J segment 6 bases; nucleotides outside the gene matches: 18. The CDR3 is made up of 18 amino acids. The germline CDR1 and CDR2 sequences are MNHEY and SVGEGT. CDR3: CASTKLAGGSHTAGEQYV. CDR3 DNA: TGTGCCAGCACGAAACTAGCGGGAGGGTCCCATACGGCGGGCGAGCAGTACGTC.

About this clonotype itself: Given a much more abundant clone one base away, this may be a read error. This chain links TRBV12-3 or TRBV12-4 with TRBJ2-7; 8 bases are a match to TRBD1. The CDR3 length is 12 residues. The CDR3 region is CASGQGTREQHF. DNA for the CDR3: TGTGCCAGCGGACAGGGAACTCGCGAGCAGCACTTC.

Many counts were recorded for this clonotype. The chain uses TRBV18 and TRBJ2-3; D is unclear. CDR3 length: 15 amino acids. Germline CDR1 is KGHSH and CDR2 is LQKENI. Trimming removed 2 bases from V and 4 bases from J, with 13 bases in between. The CDR3 reads CASSPDGPPPDTQYF. CDR3 bases: TGTGCCAGCTCACCAGATGGGCCCCCCCCAGATACGCAGTATTTT.

Regarding this clonotype: One end of the junction is discordant with germline, which a read error may explain. V gene TRBV11-2 combines with J gene TRBJ2-5, with a tentative D call TRBD1 (6 bases). The CDR3 is 14 amino acids. Germline CDR1 SGHAT, CDR2 FQNNGV. The CDR3 nucleotides are TGTGCCAGCAGCGTATCACTCCCGGGACAAAGGTTCCACTTC. Protein product: CASSVSLPGQRFHF.

In this sample, this clonotype turned up many times. The chain combines TRBV20-1 with TRBJ2-5; 12 bases are a match to TRBD2. The CDR3 is 13 residues long. J lost 5 bases, V lost 5 bases, and 3 bases had no gene match. Germline V gene sequence: CDR1 DFQATT, CDR2 SNEGSKA (reference sequence). The CDR3 protein is CSACLAGGETQYF. The DNA of the CDR3 is TGCAGTGCTTGCCTAGCGGGAGGGGAGACCCAGTACTTC.